These 21 T cell receptor beta chains were all obtained from the same sample, sequenced in a study of T cell responses to AZD1222 COVID-19 vaccine. TCRdb keeps only in-frame clones here, not all; method: immunoSEQ multiplex PCR. The sample has about 130,000 clones, about nine tenths seen once. The sample consisted of peripheral blood, taken on day 0 of AZD1222 vaccination. Receptors originate from an adult in good health.

The chain links TRBV18 to TRBJ1-1, with 8 bases matching TRBD1. The CDR3 extends over 13 amino acids. With 3 bases clipped from V and 8 bases from J, the junction kept 5 bases outside the gene matches. The germline CDR1 and CDR2 sequences are KGHSH and LQKENI. CDR3 DNA: TGTGCCAGCTCACCCCTGCAGGGGGCGGAAGCTTTCTTT. It encodes CASSPLQGAEAFF.

The chain employs TRBV10-2 and TRBJ1-2; D gene unclear. Germline V CDR1 and CDR2: WSHSY, SAAADI. Between the trimmed V and J ends, which lost 8 bases and 0 bases, there was a span of 22 bases. The CDR3 is 17 amino acids. In DNA form, the CDR3 reads TGCGCCAGCTCCCAAACGGGTCTCTCAATGGCTAACTATGGCTACACCTTC. Translation gives CASSQTGLSMANYGYTF.

The rearrangement links TRBV28 to TRBJ2-7; 11 bases match TRBD2. After removal of 5 bases from V and 3 bases from J, the junction contained 9 bases not matched to a gene. Germline assignment: CDR1 MDHEN and CDR2 SYDVKM. The CDR3 sequence is 16 residues long. The CDR3 loop is CASSPPLAGGLYEQYF. DNA for the CDR3: TGTGCCAGCAGTCCCCCCCTAGCGGGGGGACTCTACGAGCAGTACTTC.

This clone was seen more than once but under ten times. The V call is TRBV5-1, the J call TRBJ2-4; 10 positions agree with TRBD1. This CDR3 contains 14 residues. Germline V gene lookup returns CDR1 SGHRS and CDR2 YFSETQ. The junction had 6 bases not matched to a gene; V was cut back by 4 bases and J by 8 bases. The CDR3 is CASSLRDRGDIQYF. In DNA form, the CDR3 reads TGCGCCAGCAGCCTCCGGGACAGGGGAGACATTCAGTACTTC. The entire variable domain, with the rest obtained from reference TRBV5-1 and TRBJ2-4, is as follows: KAGVTQTPRYLIKTRGQQVTLSCSPISGHRSVSWYQQTPGQGLQFLFEYFSETQRNKGNFPGRFSGRQFSNSRSEMNVSTLELGDSALYLCASSLRDRGDIQYFGAGTRLSVL.

The rearrangement uses TRBV11-3 and TRBJ2-1, with D tentatively TRBD2 (6 bases). The V end was cut by 5 bases, the J end by 9 bases, with 20 bases between. The germline V gene encodes CDR1 SGHNT and CDR2 YENEEA. The CDR3 extends over 15 amino acids. CDR3 in DNA: TGTGCCAGCAGCCGGAGGGCTCAAGGGAGGACTGAGCAGTTCTTC. Amino acids: CASSRRAQGRTEQFF.

The V gene is TRBV30, the J gene TRBJ1-5; possibly TRBD1 for D (6 bases). The CDR3 runs 17 residues. V was pared by 2 bases and J by 3 bases, with 20 bases between. Germline assignment: CDR1 GTSNPN and CDR2 SVGIG (reference sequence). The CDR3 DNA sequence: TGTGCCTGGAGTAGGAACAGGGCCACTACCCCCAATCAGCCCCAGCATTTT. This translates into CAWSRNRATTPNQPQHF.

This chain connects TRBV19 to TRBJ1-5; 10 nucleotides line up with TRBD1. Germline lookup yields CDR1 LNHDA and CDR2 SQIVND (reference sequence). J lost 6 bases, V lost 9 bases, and 8 bases had no gene match. The CDR3 is 14 amino acids. Here the CDR3 DNA reads TGTGCCAGCCGACAGGGGGCTGCCAGTCAGCCCCAGCATTTT. Translating it yields CASRQGAASQPQHF.

The V call is TRBV7-8, the J call TRBJ1-5; D ambiguous. Germline V gives CDR1 SGHVS, CDR2 FQNEAQ. The germline V and J ends were trimmed by 2 bases and 2 bases, with 10 bases remaining between them. The CDR3 runs to 15 residues. The CDR3 sequence is CASSLPDAGNQPQHF. CDR3 bases: TGTGCCAGCAGCTTACCCGACGCCGGCAATCAGCCCCAGCATTTT.

The gene calls are TRBV20-1 and TRBJ2-1; 10 bases fit TRBD2. J lost 6 bases, V lost 3 bases, and 5 bases had no gene match. The germline V gene encodes CDR1 DFQATT and CDR2 SNEGSKA (reference sequence). The CDR3 is 14 amino acids. CDR3 DNA: TGCAGTGCTAGTTGGAGCGGGGGGGCCAATGAGCAGTTCTTC. The encoded protein is CSASWSGGANEQFF.

This chain connects TRBV9 to TRBJ2-2; D is possibly TRBD1 or TRBD2 (5 bases each). CDR1 and CDR2 from the germline V gene are SGDLS and YYNGEE. This CDR3 comprises 14 residues. V was cut by 0 bases and J by 5 bases, with 8 bases left in between. The CDR3 DNA reads as TGTGCCAGCAGCGTAGATGGGGGTACCGGGGAGCTGTTTTTT. Its translation is CASSVDGGTGELFF.

The chain is built from TRBV7-3 and TRBJ1-6; 8 bases are a match to TRBD1. The germline CDR1 and CDR2 sequences are SGHTA and FQGTGA. This CDR3 is 15 amino acids long. V dropped 8 bases and J dropped 8; count of bases not matched to a gene: 11. CDR3 residues: CASSTVRGPHSPLHF. The CDR3 DNA is TGTGCCAGCTCGACAGTCAGGGGGCCGCATTCACCCCTCCACTTT.

The rearrangement joins TRBV9 to TRBJ1-6; D ambiguous. CDR3 length: 13 residues. V was pared by 0 bases and J by 7 bases, with 5 bases between. Germline CDR1 reads SGDLS; CDR2 reads YYNGEE. CDR3 nucleotides: TGTGCCAGCAGCGTAGACTCCAATTCACCCCTCCACTTT. Amino acid sequence: CASSVDSNSPLHF.

This chain connects TRBV4-1 to TRBJ1-2; D is uncertain. The germline gives CDR1 MGHRA, CDR2 YSYEKL. CDR3 size: 13 residues. Trimming shortened V by 1 base and J by 2 bases, and 5 bases separated the two germline ends. The DNA for the CDR3 is TGCGCCAGCAGCCAAGTAGGGAACTATGGCTACACCTTC. It codes for CASSQVGNYGYTF.

J is TRBJ2-7 and V is TRBV24-1; 13 bases are shared with TRBD2. Germline CDR1 reads KGHDR; CDR2 reads SFDVKD. The CDR3 sequence is 15 residues long. After removal of 3 bases from V and 4 bases from J, the junction contained 2 bases not matched to a gene. In nucleotides, the CDR3 is TGTGCCACCAGTGATGGGACTAGCGGGATATACGAGCAGTACTTC. Protein: CATSDGTSGIYEQYF.

The V call is TRBV5-1, the J call TRBJ1-2; TRBD1 agrees at 8 bases. CDR1 is SGHRS, CDR2 YFSETQ, per germline. Trimming cost V 5 bases and J 3 bases; bases outside gene matches: 3. The CDR3 is 13 residues long. For the CDR3, the DNA is TGCGCCAGCAGTGCAGGGGGCGACTATGGCTACACCTTC. Protein product: CASSAGGDYGYTF.

CDR3 in amino acids: CASDRALQETQYF. Here the CDR3 DNA reads TGTGCCAGTGACAGGGCCCTCCAAGAGACCCAGTACTTC. The rearrangement uses TRBV6-6 and TRBJ2-5; TRBD1 aligns across 7 bases. The V gene end was trimmed by 9 bases and the J gene end by 1 base; junction bases not matched to a gene: 5. The CDR3 has 13 amino acids. The germline V gene encodes CDR1 MNHNY and CDR2 SVGAGI (reference sequence).

V is TRBV7-2 and J is TRBJ1-4; D perhaps matches TRBD1 (5 bases). This CDR3 contains 14 residues. Trimming removed 6 bases from V and 7 bases from J, with 15 bases in between. The germline V gene has CDR1 SGHTA and CDR2 FQGNSA. This CDR3 reads CASSHEGRGEKLFF. The CDR3 nucleotides are TGTGCCAGCAGTCACGAGGGGAGGGGTGAAAAACTGTTTTTT.

V and J are TRBV27 and TRBJ1-2, with a tentative D call TRBD1 (5 bases). With 6 bases removed from V and 2 bases from J, the gap between germline ends came to 7 bases. Germline V gene sequence: CDR1 MNHEY, CDR2 SMNVEV (reference sequence). CDR3 length: 12 residues. As DNA, the CDR3 is TGTGCCAGCAGCCCAGGGAACTATGGCTACACCTTC. As protein: CASSPGNYGYTF.

This chain's CDR3 is CAWKRGIINTEAFF. CDR3 DNA sequence: TGTGCCTGGAAGAGGGGGATAATTAACACTGAAGCTTTCTTT. This chain joins TRBV30 and TRBJ1-1, with D perhaps TRBD1 (6 bases). The CDR3 runs to 14 residues. CDR1 is GTSNPN and CDR2 is SVGIG in the germline V gene (reference sequence). Trimming took off 4 bases at V and 2 bases at J, with 14 bases between the two ends.

The chain joins TRBV12-3 or TRBV12-4 to TRBJ2-7; D might be TRBD2 (5 bases). The CDR3 has 13 residues. V shed 3 bases and J shed 6 bases, with 12 bases lying between them. As DNA, the CDR3 is TGTGCCAGCAGTTTCGCGACGGGAAGCGAGCAGTACTTC. Translating gives CASSFATGSEQYF.

The CDR3 DNA follows: TGTGCCAGCACCTCACGGACAGGTGTTTATGGCTACACCTTC. It yields the protein CASTSRTGVYGYTF. The V gene is TRBV6-5, the J gene TRBJ1-2; the match to TRBD1 covers 7 bases. The ends lost 7 bases at V and 5 bases at J; junction bases unmatched: 10. This CDR3 region has 14 residues. The V gene's germline CDR1 is MNHEY and CDR2 SVGAGI.